This T cell receptor (beta chain) was identified in a study of shared T cell receptors in the human thymus. Deletions cut 5 bases from V and 6 bases from J, with 17 bases between. The CDR3 has 14 amino acids. Germline CDR1 is SGHVS and CDR2 is FNYEAQ. Sequenced by immunoSEQ multiplex PCR; TCRdb stores in-frame clones only, minus some. The repertoire has around 340,000 clones, 95% of them found once; the top ten carry approximately 0.018%. This clone was seen only once. The TCR was taken from a human donor. The gene calls are TRBV7-6 and TRBJ2-7, with D possibly being TRBD1 (5 bases). The specimen was thymocytes. CDR3 sequence reads: CASSPFSQGPEQYF. The CDR3 DNA is TGTGCCAGCAGCCCATTTTCTCAGGGCCCCGAGCAGTACTTC.